These T cell receptor beta chains were read from a single sample in a study of T cells in Graves' hyperthyroidism and ophthalmopathy. TCRdb analysed the multiplex PCR reads with MiXCR anew, one entry per CDR3 protein. The sample consists of some 400,000 distinct CDR3 sequences, approximately 19% of them appearing once. The sequenced sample was blood. These receptors all come from a woman aged 18-35 years with Graves' hyperthyroidism. The CDR3 runs from the conserved cysteine through the conserved F or W. A D gene is named only where the DNA matches it firmly. Clone sizes are given selectively: once, few, many, or a class where the clone is expanded.

d_call	v_call	clone_size	j_call	cdr3_nt	cdr3_aa
.	TRBV5-1	many	TRBJ1-2	TGCGCCAGCAGCTTGATACCGGGACAAGGAGGCTACACCTTC	CASSLIPGQGGYTF
.	TRBV6-1	few	TRBJ2-7	TGTGCCAGCGGGGAGGACAGACGGCGGGGGGAGCAGTACTTC	CASGEDRRRGEQYF
.	TRBV11-2	.	TRBJ1-1	TGTGCCAGCAGCTTAGTTACAGGGAGGAACACTGAAGCTTTCTTT	CASSLVTGRNTEAFF
.	TRBV13	many	TRBJ1-2	TGTGCCAGCAGCTTCAGAGGCCTTAACTATGGCTACACCTTC	CASSFRGLNYGYTF
.	TRBV7-8	.	TRBJ1-1	TGTGCCAGCAGCCCTCCATTTGAGAACACTGAAGCTTTCTTT	CASSPPFENTEAFF
.	TRBV29-1	few	TRBJ1-5	TGCAGCGCCCAGGAAAATAGCAATCAGCCCCAGCATTTT	CSAQENSNQPQHF
.	TRBV28	many	TRBJ2-5	TGTGCCAGCAGTTCCTTGAGGGGGGGCCTTCAGACCCAGTACTTC	CASSSLRGGLQTQYF
TRBD2	TRBV5-1	few	TRBJ2-5	TGCGCCAGCAGCTTACCCGGGAACAGGGGACCGGATTTGACTAGCGGCTGGGAGACCCAGTACTTC	CASSLPGNRGPDLTSGWETQYF
.	TRBV6-1	many	TRBJ1-5	TGTGCCAGCAGTGCACCAGGTTTTTACAGCAATCAGCCCCAGCATTTT	CASSAPGFYSNQPQHF
.	TRBV12-5	few	TRBJ2-7	TGTGCTAGTGGTTTGGGGGGTGCTAGAAGCGAGCAGTACTTC	CASGLGGARSEQYF
.	TRBV5-1	many	TRBJ2-7	TGCGCCAGCAGCTTGACAGGGACATTCTCCTACGAGCAGTACTTC	CASSLTGTFSYEQYF
TRBD1	TRBV5-1	many	TRBJ1-1	TGCGCCAGCAGCTTAGGGACAGAGGGCACTGAAGCTTTCTTT	CASSLGTEGTEAFF
.	TRBV20-1	.	TRBJ1-2	TGCAGTGCTAGAGTCACAGGGCTAAGCTATGGCTACACCTTC	CSARVTGLSYGYTF
.	TRBV9	many	TRBJ1-5	TGTGCCAGCAGCGGGGACGGGAATCAGCCCCAGCATTTT	CASSGDGNQPQHF
TRBD2	TRBV10-3	many	TRBJ2-2	TGTGCCATCAGCTACACTAGCGGGGGGTCCGGAGAGCTGTTTTTT	CAISYTSGGSGELFF
.	TRBV2	many	TRBJ1-1	TGTGCCAGCAGTCTAGGGGGGGCCGGACGGGACACTGAAGCTTTCTTT	CASSLGGAGRDTEAFF
.	TRBV2	many	TRBJ1-5	TGTGCCAGCAGTGACATCTATAATCAGCCCCAGCATTTT	CASSDIYNQPQHF
.	TRBV5-1	many	TRBJ1-1	TGCGCCAGCAGCCCTGGCAGGCAGGGCACTGAAGCTTTCTTT	CASSPGRQGTEAFF
TRBD1	TRBV6-1	.	TRBJ2-7	TGTGCCAGCAGCCCCAGGGGGCACTCCTACGAGCAGTACTTC	CASSPRGHSYEQYF
.	TRBV15	.	TRBJ1-1	TGTGCCACCTCATGGGACACAATGAACACTGAAGCTTTCTTT	CATSWDTMNTEAFF
.	TRBV20-1	many	TRBJ2-5	TGCAGTGCTAGTTCAGGGGTGGGAGAGACCCAGTACTTC	CSASSGVGETQYF
.	TRBV30	.	TRBJ1-6	TGTGCCTGGAGTTATATTGGGACGCCCGGGGGGTCCTATAATTCACCCCTCCACTTT	CAWSYIGTPGGSYNSPLHF
.	TRBV28	many	TRBJ2-7	TGTGCCAGCAGCACATCTTTTGGGCAGTACTTC	CASSTSFGQYF
.	TRBV7-2	.	TRBJ1-2	TGTGCCAGCAGCTTAGCGCCTTGGGTCGATGGCTACACCTTC	CASSLAPWVDGYTF
TRBD1	TRBV24-1	many	TRBJ2-2	TGTGCCACCAGTGAAACCGACAGGGAAGCCGGGGAGCTGTTTTTT	CATSETDREAGELFF
.	TRBV19	.	TRBJ1-1	TGTGCCAGTAGTATAACAGAGAACACTGAAGCTTTCTTT	CASSITENTEAFF
.	TRBV5-1	few	TRBJ1-3	TGCGCCAGCAGCTTAGGGCCTCCCGAAAGTACTGGAAACACCATATATTTT	CASSLGPPESTGNTIYF
.	TRBV6-1	many	TRBJ1-5	TGTGCCAGCAGCGTACTACAGGACTATAGCAATCAGCCCCAGCATTTT	CASSVLQDYSNQPQHF
.	TRBV20-1	many	TRBJ2-7	TGCAGTGCTAGAAACAGGGCAAGAAGCTCCTACGAGCAGTACTTC	CSARNRARSSYEQYF
.	TRBV30	.	TRBJ2-7	TGTTCCAGCGGTCTCTTCGGGTACGAGCAGTACTTC	CSSGLFGYEQYF
.	TRBV2	many	TRBJ1-2	TGTGCCAGCAGCGTTCCTCAGGGTATCGGCGGCTACACCTTC	CASSVPQGIGGYTF
.	TRBV27	.	TRBJ1-6	TGTGCCAGCAGTTCTATGGGCGGTAATTCACCCCTCCACTTT	CASSSMGGNSPLHF
TRBD2	TRBV7-2	many	TRBJ2-3	TGTGCCAGCAGCTTAGTGGCGGGAGTCACAGATACGCAGTATTTT	CASSLVAGVTDTQYF
TRBD1	TRBV6-1	many	TRBJ1-2	TGTGCCAGCAGTAGACAGGGGACCGTGGATGGCTACACCTTC	CASSRQGTVDGYTF
.	TRBV5-1	many	TRBJ1-1	TGCGCCAGCAGCTTAAAGGTCTACACTGAAGCTTTCTTT	CASSLKVYTEAFF
.	TRBV11-1	.	TRBJ2-2	TGTGCCAGCAGCCTAGGGCGGCCCACCGCGAACACCGGGGAGCTGTTTTTT	CASSLGRPTANTGELFF
.	TRBV11-3	many	TRBJ2-5	TGTGCCAGCAGCACCCCGTGGGATGGGAGTCAAGAGACCCAGTACTTC	CASSTPWDGSQETQYF
.	TRBV4-1	few	TRBJ1-2	TGCGCCAGCAGCCAAGTTAGCGGCGGGGGCGCTGGCTATGGCTACACCTTC	CASSQVSGGGAGYGYTF
.	TRBV7-8	.	TRBJ2-5	TGTGCCAGCAGCTTATCGGCTAGCCCCGAGACCCAGTACTTC	CASSLSASPETQYF
.	TRBV6-1	.	TRBJ2-2	TGTGCCAGCAGTGAAGCCCCAGGGAGGAAAACCGGGGAGCTGTTTTTT	CASSEAPGRKTGELFF
TRBD1	TRBV12-3/TRBV12-4	many	TRBJ2-4	TGTGCCAGCAGCGGGACAGACAAAAACATTCAGTACTTC	CASSGTDKNIQYF
TRBD1	TRBV6-4	many	TRBJ2-2	TGTGCCAGCAGTGCGGGACAGGGGTACACCGGGGAGCTGTTTTTT	CASSAGQGYTGELFF